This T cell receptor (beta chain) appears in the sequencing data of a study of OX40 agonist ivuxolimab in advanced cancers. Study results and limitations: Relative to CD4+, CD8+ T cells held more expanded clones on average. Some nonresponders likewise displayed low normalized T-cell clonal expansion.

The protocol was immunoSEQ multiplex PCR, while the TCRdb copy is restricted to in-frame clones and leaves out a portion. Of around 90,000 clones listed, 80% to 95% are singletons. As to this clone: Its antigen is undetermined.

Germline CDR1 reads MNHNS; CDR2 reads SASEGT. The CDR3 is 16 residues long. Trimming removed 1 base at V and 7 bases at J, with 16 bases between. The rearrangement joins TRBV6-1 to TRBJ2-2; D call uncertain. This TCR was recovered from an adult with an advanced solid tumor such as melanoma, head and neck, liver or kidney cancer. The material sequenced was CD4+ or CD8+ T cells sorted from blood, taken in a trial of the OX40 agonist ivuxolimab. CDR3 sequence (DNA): TGTGCCAGCAGTGAAGAGGCTGGGAAATTGATCGGGGAGCTGTTTTTT. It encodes CASSEEAGKLIGELFF.